Listed below are T cell receptor beta chains from one sample, sequenced in a study of shared T cell receptors in the human thymus. Assay used: immunoSEQ multiplex PCR; TCRdb lists only in-frame clones, some missing. The table shows hundreds of thousands of clones, with around 95% occurring only once. Source material: thymocytes. The receptors derive from a human donor. CDR3s include the opening cysteine and the closing phenylalanine or tryptophan. The order of the fields is V gene, J gene, D gene, clone size, CDR3 protein, CDR3 DNA. D genes are given only for firm matches. Only part of the rows carry a size: once, few, many, or a class if the clone is expanded.

>TRBV19|TRBJ1-1|-|-
CASIRRGATEAFF
TGTGCCAGTATCCGCAGGGGAGCCACTGAAGCTTTCTTT
>TRBV5-1|TRBJ2-3|-|-
CASSPDGYTDTQYF
TGCGCCAGCAGCCCGGACGGTTACACAGATACGCAGTATTTT
>TRBV27|TRBJ1-5|-|-
CAPRGARQPQHF
TGTGCCCCCCGAGGGGCTCGACAGCCCCAGCATTTT
>TRBV28|TRBJ2-7|-|-
CASSPPRELTYEQYF
TGTGCCAGCAGTCCGCCCCGGGAGTTAACCTACGAGCAGTACTTC
>TRBV7-2|TRBJ1-3|-|-
CASSHHTPESSGNTIYF
TGTGCCAGCAGCCACCACACCCCCGAGAGCTCTGGAAACACCATATATTTT
>TRBV25-1|TRBJ1-2|-|-
CASRPGKLDGYTF
TGTGCCAGCAGACCGGGTAAGCTCGACGGCTACACCTTC
>TRBV27|TRBJ1-1|TRBD1|once
CASSSGDRGLTEAFF
TGTGCCAGCAGTTCCGGGGACAGGGGGCTTACTGAAGCTTTCTTT
>TRBV27|TRBJ1-1|-|-
CASRSGENTEAFF
TGTGCCAGCAGGTCAGGGGAGAACACTGAAGCTTTCTTT
>TRBV10-3|TRBJ1-4|-|-
CAISEQGGGEKLFF
TGTGCCATCAGTGAGCAGGGAGGGGGTGAAAAACTGTTTTTT
>TRBV30|TRBJ1-5|-|-
CAWTPPIGADNQPQHF
TGTGCCTGGACACCCCCGATCGGGGCGGACAATCAGCCCCAGCATTTT
>TRBV27|TRBJ2-2|-|-
CASSLSSVGELFF
TGTGCCAGCAGTTTATCGTCGGTCGGGGAGCTGTTTTTT
>TRBV6-1|TRBJ1-4|-|-
CASSGTIVTGEKLFF
TGTGCCAGCAGTGGAACAATTGTGACAGGCGAAAAACTGTTTTTT
>TRBV28|TRBJ2-5|-|-
CATIRSYGTQYF
TGTGCCACCATTAGATCCTACGGGACCCAGTACTTC
>TRBV7-9|TRBJ1-3|-|-
CASSFSKGSESGNTIYF
TGTGCCAGCAGCTTTAGCAAGGGGTCGGAATCTGGAAACACCATATATTTT
>TRBV6-5|TRBJ1-2|-|-
CASSYKRGRGYTF
TGTGCCAGCAGTTACAAGAGAGGCAGGGGCTACACCTTC
>TRBV7-6|TRBJ2-1|TRBD2|-
CASSSLAGNNEQFF
TGTGCCAGCAGCTCCCTAGCGGGAAACAATGAGCAGTTCTTC
>TRBV2|TRBJ1-5|-|-
CASTNTGIYSNQPQHF
TGTGCCAGCACTAACACAGGGATCTATAGCAATCAGCCCCAGCATTTT
>TRBV28|TRBJ1-5|-|-
CASCVIEAAQPQHF
TGTGCCAGCTGCGTTATTGAGGCGGCGCAGCCCCAGCATTTT
>TRBV4-2|TRBJ2-3|-|-
CASSPSNPLGPIVGVGDTQYF
TGTGCCAGCAGCCCGTCAAACCCGCTCGGACCCATCGTTGGGGTAGGAGATACGCAGTATTTT
>TRBV11-1|TRBJ2-1|-|-
CASSLLGDNEQFF
TGTGCCAGCAGCTTACTAGGAGACAATGAGCAGTTCTTC
>TRBV7-9|TRBJ1-2|-|-
CASTGGVNYGYTF
TGTGCCAGCACGGGGGGCGTTAACTATGGCTACACCTTC
>TRBV6-5|TRBJ1-2|-|few
CASSPTRARYGYTF
TGTGCCAGCAGCCCAACCCGGGCCCGATATGGCTACACCTTC
>TRBV9|TRBJ1-1|TRBD1|once
CASSVGLGQGRKTRGAEAFF
TGTGCCAGCAGCGTAGGCCTTGGACAGGGCAGGAAAACGAGGGGCGCTGAAGCTTTCTTT
>TRBV19|TRBJ1-2|-|few
CASSPGEEGGYGYTF
TGTGCCAGTAGCCCTGGCGAGGAGGGAGGATATGGCTACACCTTC
>TRBV5-1|TRBJ2-7|TRBD2|-
CASSLPPSGSSYEQYF
TGCGCCAGCAGCCTACCTCCTAGCGGGAGCTCCTACGAGCAGTACTTC
>TRBV19|TRBJ2-3|-|-
CASSRDGASRTDTQYF
TGTGCCAGTAGCCGCGACGGGGCGAGTCGCACAGATACGCAGTATTTT
>TRBV5-1|TRBJ2-3|TRBD2|-
CASSPTSGTRTDTQYF
TGCGCCAGCAGCCCGACTAGCGGGACTCGCACAGATACGCAGTATTTT